This TCR beta chain stems from a study of graft-versus-host responses after intestinal transplantation. Study information: Recipients received multivisceral, liver-intestinal, or isolated intestinal transplants. The study's findings and limits: Recipient-marrow GvH clones were detected, some having first appeared in ileum or blood.

CDR1 SGHTA and CDR2 FQGNSA come from the germline V gene. CDR3 length: 16 residues. After removal of 4 bases from V and 4 bases from J, the junction contained 12 bases not matched to a gene. As to this clone: Its antigen is unknown.

Assay used: immunoSEQ multiplex PCR; TCRdb lists only in-frame clones, some missing. This sample has 80,000 to 95,000 clones; 85% to 95% occur once, and the top ten carry 1.5% to 2%. The specimen comprised unstimulated CD8+ T cells sorted from spleen or lymph node cells, sampled before intestinal transplant. The source of this sequence is a human donor who received an intestinal transplant. The V gene is TRBV7-2, the J gene TRBJ2-7; TRBD1 aligns across 8 bases. CDR3 bases: TGTGCCAGCAGCTCATACGGGACAGGCACCGGGTACGAGCAGTACTTC. Amino acids: CASSSYGTGTGYEQYF.